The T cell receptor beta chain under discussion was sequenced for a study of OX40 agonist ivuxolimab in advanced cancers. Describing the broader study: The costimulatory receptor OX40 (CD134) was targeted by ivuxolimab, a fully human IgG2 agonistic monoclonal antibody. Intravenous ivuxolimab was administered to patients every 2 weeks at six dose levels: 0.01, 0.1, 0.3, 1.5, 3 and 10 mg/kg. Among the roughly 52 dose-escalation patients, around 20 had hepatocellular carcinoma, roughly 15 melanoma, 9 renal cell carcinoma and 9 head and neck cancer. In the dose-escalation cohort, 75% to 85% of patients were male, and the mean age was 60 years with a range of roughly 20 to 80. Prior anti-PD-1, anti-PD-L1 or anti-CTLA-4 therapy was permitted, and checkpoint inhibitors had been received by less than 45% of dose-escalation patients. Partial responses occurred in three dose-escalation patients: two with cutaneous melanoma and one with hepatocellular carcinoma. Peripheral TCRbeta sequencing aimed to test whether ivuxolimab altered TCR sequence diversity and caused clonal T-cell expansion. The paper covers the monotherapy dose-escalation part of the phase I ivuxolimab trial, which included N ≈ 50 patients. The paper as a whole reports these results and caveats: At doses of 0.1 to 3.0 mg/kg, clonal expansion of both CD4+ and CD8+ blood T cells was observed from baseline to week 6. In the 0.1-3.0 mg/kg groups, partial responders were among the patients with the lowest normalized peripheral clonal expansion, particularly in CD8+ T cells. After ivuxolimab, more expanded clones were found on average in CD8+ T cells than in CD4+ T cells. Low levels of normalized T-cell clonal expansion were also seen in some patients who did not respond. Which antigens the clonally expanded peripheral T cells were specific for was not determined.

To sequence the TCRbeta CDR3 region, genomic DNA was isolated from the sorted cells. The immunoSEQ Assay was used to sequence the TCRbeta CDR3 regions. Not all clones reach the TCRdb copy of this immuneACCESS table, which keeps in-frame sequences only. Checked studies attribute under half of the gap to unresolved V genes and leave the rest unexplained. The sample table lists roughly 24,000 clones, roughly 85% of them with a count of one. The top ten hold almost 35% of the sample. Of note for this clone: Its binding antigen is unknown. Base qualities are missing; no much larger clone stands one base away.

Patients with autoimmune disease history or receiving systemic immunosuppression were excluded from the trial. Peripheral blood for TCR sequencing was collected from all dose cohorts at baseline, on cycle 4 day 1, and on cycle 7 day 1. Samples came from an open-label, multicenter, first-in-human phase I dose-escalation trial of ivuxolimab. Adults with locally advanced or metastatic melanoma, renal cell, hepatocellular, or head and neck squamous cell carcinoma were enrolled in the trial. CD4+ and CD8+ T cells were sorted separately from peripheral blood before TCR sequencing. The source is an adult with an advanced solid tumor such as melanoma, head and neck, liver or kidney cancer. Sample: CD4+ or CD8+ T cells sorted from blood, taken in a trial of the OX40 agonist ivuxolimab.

The DNA is TGTGCCAGCACCACGGGCGCGGCCGGCAATCAGCCCCAGCATTTT. The translation is CASTTGAAGNQPQHF. The V and J genes are TRBV5-5 and TRBJ1-5; the D gene is not confidently resolved. Reading from cysteine to phenylalanine, the CDR3 counts 15 amino acids. Here the CDR3 DNA is all that survives: 45 bases in frame from base 1. As encoded in the germline V gene (reference sequence), CDR1 is SGHKS while CDR2 is YYEKEE. Cut back by 6 bases and 2 bases, the V and J ends lie 15 bases apart.